Shown below are 9 T cell receptor beta chains from a single sample sequenced in a study of human T cells and chemical hapten exposure. Noted time point: patch test 2, 6 weeks after DPC sensitization. Noted treatment: therapeutic diphenylcyclopropenone sensitization with weekly scalp DPC. Via MiXCR, TCRdb re-called the RACE reads, giving one row per CDR3 protein. The sample consists of a few hundred thousand distinct CDR3 sequences, nearly 6.5% of them appearing once. Material: whole blood, obtained in connection with sensitization to the hapten diphenylcyclopropenone (DPC). The receptors originated from a woman younger than 35 with alopecia areata. Some clones in this sample may be carry-over from other donors' samples.

DNA of the CDR3: TGTGCCAGCAGTTACTCGATTGGGGCGAGGGAAAAACTGTTTTTT. This codes for CASSYSIGAREKLFF. This chain uses TRBV6-5 with TRBJ1-4; TRBD1 might be the D (5 bases). The length of the CDR3 is 15 residues. The V end was cut by 0 bases, the J end by 8 bases, with 13 bases between. Germline values: CDR1 MNHEY, CDR2 SVGAGI.

This clonotype was seen only a few times. J is TRBJ1-1 and V is TRBV14, with D possibly being TRBD1 (6 bases). The CDR3 length is 14 residues. Germline V CDR1 and CDR2: SGHDN, FVKESK. Trimming cost V 3 bases and J 5 bases, with 13 bases left between them. CDR3 sequence (DNA): TGTGCCAGCAGCCACTTCAGGGGCGAGACTGAAGCTTTCTTT. It specifies CASSHFRGETEAFF.

In this sample, this clonotype turned up a few times. The chain is built from TRBV21-1 and TRBJ2-7; TRBD1, the table's D call, was not compared with the DNA. TRBV21-1 is noted as a pseudogene. The CDR3 covers 14 residues. DNA of the CDR3: TGTGCCAGCAGCAATCGGGACAGCTCCTACGAGCAGTACTTC. Translation gives CASSNRDSSYEQYF.

The table lists this clonotype with a few counts. The chain links TRBV6-2 or TRBV6-3 to TRBJ2-1; D uncertain. V was clipped by 2 bases and J by 15 bases, with 14 bases between them. CDR3 length: 12 residues. Germline V CDR1 and CDR2: MNHEY, SVGEGT. The CDR3: CASSYNSRFPFF. The CDR3 DNA sequence: TGTGCCAGCAGTTACAACTCCCGGTTTCCGTTCTTC.

This clonotype was found many times. V is TRBV7-2 and J is TRBJ1-4; D uncertain. Trimming cost V 3 bases and J 7 bases, with 6 bases left between them. The CDR3 totals 12 residues. Germline CDR1 is SGHTA and CDR2 is FQGNSA. CDR3 bases: TGTGCCAGCAGCTTGCTGTCTGAAAAACTGTTTTTT. It yields the protein CASSLLSEKLFF.

This clonotype turned up a few times. J is TRBJ2-7 and V is TRBV6-6; maybe TRBD2 (5 bases). Per germline, CDR1 MNHNY and CDR2 SVGAGI (reference sequence). Trimming removed 2 bases from V and 3 bases from J, with 8 bases in between. This CDR3 has 13 amino acids. The DNA of the CDR3 is TGTGCCAGCAGTTACCGGGATCTCTACGAGCAGTACTTC. Encoded protein: CASSYRDLYEQYF.

The chain couples TRBV7-9 to TRBJ1-4; 7 bases match TRBD1. V trimming: 6 bases; J trimming: 0 bases; junction bases outside the gene matches: 7. Germline V CDR1 and CDR2: SEHNR, FQNEAQ (reference sequence). The CDR3 covers 16 residues. The CDR3 DNA sequence: TGTGCCAGCAGTTACGACAGGGCCGCAACTAATGAAAAACTGTTTTTT. It encodes CASSYDRAATNEKLFF.

The V and J genes are TRBV20-1 and TRBJ2-6; 8 bases align to TRBD2. This CDR3 region has 18 residues. V lost 1 base, J lost 2 bases, and 10 bases stayed unmatched. Germline V CDR1 and CDR2: DFQATT, SNEGSKA (reference sequence). The CDR3 DNA is TGCAGTGCTAGAGCGAGCGGGGGCCTCGTTACTGGGGCCAACGTCCTGACTTTC. Translation: CSARASGGLVTGANVLTF.

The table lists this clonotype with many counts. V is TRBV6-5 and J is TRBJ2-5; 8 nucleotides line up with TRBD1. The CDR3 spans 15 residues. Germline V gene data show CDR1 as MNHEY and CDR2 as SVGAGI. V gave up 4 bases and J gave up 3 bases; unmatched junction bases: 7. The CDR3 bases are TGTGCCAGCAGTTCCATTGGGACAGGAGAAGAGACCCAGTACTTC. As protein: CASSSIGTGEETQYF.